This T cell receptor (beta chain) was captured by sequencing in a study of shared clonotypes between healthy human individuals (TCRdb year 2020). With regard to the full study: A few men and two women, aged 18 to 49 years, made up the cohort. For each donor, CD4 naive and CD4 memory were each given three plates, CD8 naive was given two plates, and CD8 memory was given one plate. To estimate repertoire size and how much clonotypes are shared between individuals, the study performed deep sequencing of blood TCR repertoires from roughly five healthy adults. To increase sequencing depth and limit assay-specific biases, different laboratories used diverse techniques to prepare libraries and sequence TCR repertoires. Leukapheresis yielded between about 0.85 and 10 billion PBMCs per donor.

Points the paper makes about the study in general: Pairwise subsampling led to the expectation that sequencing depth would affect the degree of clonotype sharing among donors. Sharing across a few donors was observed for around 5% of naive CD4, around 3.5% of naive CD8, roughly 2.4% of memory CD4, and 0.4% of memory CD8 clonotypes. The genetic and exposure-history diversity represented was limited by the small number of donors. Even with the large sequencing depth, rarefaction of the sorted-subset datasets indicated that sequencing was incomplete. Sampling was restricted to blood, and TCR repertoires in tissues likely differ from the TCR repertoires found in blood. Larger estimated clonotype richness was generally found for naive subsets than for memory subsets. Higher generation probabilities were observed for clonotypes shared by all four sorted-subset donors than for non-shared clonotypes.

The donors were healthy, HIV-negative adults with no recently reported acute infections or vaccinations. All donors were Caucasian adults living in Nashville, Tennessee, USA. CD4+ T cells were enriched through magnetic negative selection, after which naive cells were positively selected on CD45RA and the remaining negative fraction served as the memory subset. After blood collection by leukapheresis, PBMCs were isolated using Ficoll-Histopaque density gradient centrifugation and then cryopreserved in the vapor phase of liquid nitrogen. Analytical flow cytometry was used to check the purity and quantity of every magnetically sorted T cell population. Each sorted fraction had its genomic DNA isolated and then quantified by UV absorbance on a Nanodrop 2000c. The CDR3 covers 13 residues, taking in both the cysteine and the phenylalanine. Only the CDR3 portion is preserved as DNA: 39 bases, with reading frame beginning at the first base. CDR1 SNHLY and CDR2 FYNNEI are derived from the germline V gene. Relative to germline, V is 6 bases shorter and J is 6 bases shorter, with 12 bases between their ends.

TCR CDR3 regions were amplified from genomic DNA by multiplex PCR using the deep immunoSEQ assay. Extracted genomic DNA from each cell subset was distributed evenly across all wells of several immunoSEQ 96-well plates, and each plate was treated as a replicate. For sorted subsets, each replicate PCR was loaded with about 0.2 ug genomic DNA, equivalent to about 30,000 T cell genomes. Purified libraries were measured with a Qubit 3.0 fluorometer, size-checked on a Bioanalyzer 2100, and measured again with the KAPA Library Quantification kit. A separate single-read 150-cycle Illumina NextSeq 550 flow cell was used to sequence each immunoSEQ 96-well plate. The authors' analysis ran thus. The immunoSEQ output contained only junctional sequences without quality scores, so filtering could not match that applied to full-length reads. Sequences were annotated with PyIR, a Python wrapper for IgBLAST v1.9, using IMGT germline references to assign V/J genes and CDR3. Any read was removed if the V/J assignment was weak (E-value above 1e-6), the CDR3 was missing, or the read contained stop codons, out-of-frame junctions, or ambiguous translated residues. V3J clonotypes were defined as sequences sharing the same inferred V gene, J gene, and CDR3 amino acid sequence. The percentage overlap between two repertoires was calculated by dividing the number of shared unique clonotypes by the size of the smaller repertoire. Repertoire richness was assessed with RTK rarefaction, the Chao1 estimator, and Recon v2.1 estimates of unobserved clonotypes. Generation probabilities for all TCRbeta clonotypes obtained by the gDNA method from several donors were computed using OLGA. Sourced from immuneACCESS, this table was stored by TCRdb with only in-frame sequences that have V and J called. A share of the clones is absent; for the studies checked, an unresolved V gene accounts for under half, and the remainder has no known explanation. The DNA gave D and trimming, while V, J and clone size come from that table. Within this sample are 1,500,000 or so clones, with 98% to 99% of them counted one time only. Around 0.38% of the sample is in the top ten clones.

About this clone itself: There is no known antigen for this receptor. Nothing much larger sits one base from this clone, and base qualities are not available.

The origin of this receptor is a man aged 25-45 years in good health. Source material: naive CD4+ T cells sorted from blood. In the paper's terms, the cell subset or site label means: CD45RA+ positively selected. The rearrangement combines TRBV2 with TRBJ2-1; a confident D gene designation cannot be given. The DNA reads TGTGCCAGCAGGGGAAATAGCTTCAATGAGCAGTTCTTC. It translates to CASRGNSFNEQFF. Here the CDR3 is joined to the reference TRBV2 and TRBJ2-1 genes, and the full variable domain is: EPEVTQTPSHQVTQMGQEVILRCVPISNHLYFYWYRQILGQKVEFLVSFYNNEISEKSEIFDDQFSVERPDGSNFTLKIRSTKLEDSAMYFCASRGNSFNEQFFGPGTRLTVL.